This T cell receptor beta chain was observed in a study of graft-versus-host responses after intestinal transplantation. In the study overall: Multivisceral, liver-intestinal, or isolated intestinal grafts were transplanted into recipients. For about three years after anti-thymocyte globulin induction, all recipients took tacrolimus and steroids. Study-level points and caveats: Researchers found GvH clones in recipient marrow, and some showed up first in ileum or blood. Allografts carried high graft-versus-host to host-versus-graft clonal ratios in patients having graft-donor T cell macrochimerism.

About this clone itself: Its target is unknown. Compared with germline, one end of the junction differs, possibly owing to a read error. Other DNA sequences in the same sample also yield this CDR3.

The repertoire was sequenced with immunoSEQ multiplex PCR; TCRdb's copy has only in-frame clones and lacks some. The top ten hold about 0.9% of the sample, which has about 100,000 clones, approximately 84% seen once. The sample consisted of unstimulated CD4+ T cells sorted from spleen or lymph node cells, taken before transplant. This sequence was found in a human donor who was the organ donor for an intestinal transplant.

The CDR3 DNA sequence: TGCGCTAGCAGCCAAGTGAGGCAGCAGTACTATGGCTACACCTTC. Its protein product is CASSQVRQQYYGYTF. V is TRBV4-1 and J is TRBJ1-2; no clear D gene. This CDR3 region has 15 residues. Germline lookup yields CDR1 MGHRA and CDR2 YSYEKL.